This T cell receptor (beta chain) appears in the sequencing data of a study of T cells after yellow fever vaccination. The CDR3 contains 15 residues. V shed 5 bases and J shed 2 bases, with 15 bases lying between them. MiXCR, run by TCRdb on the 5' RACE reads, gives a single entry per CDR3 protein. The data show fewer than 150,000 distinct CDR3 sequences, 7.7% seen once. This clonotype was detected many times. Its antigen is currently unknown. Study-level results: The booster response re-showed most primary clones: around 96% CD4, more than 80% CD8.

This chain joins TRBV12-3 or TRBV12-4 and TRBJ2-5; no firm D call. The sequencing here drew on CD4+ T cells sorted from PBMCs, taken 5 days after the yellow fever booster vaccination. This TCR came from a man younger than 45 who received the YFV17D yellow fever vaccine. The CDR3 nucleotides are TGTGCCAGCAGTCAAGATATACAAGCGCAAGAGACCCAGTACTTC. Its translation is CASSQDIQAQETQYF.